The rows below give T cell receptor beta chains drawn from one sample of a study of cytomegalovirus exposure and HLA in healthy donors. Assay: immunoSEQ multiplex PCR; the TCRdb copy retains only in-frame clones and omits some. In the table there are under 65,000 clones, around 82% of which are singletons. Sequenced input: PBMCs. Receptor source: a man aged 30 to 45 in good health and CMV-seropositive. CDR3s include the opening cysteine and the closing phenylalanine or tryptophan. The D gene is left open where the match is weak. Clone size appears in some rows only: once, few, many, or a class for an expanded clone.

j_call v_call d_call clone_size cdr3_nt cdr3_aa
TRBJ1-5 TRBV28 TRBD1 NA TGTGCCAGCAGTCTTGTCAGGGGGCTAGGCAGTAGCAATCAGCCCCAGCATTTT CASSLVRGLGSSNQPQHF
TRBJ2-7 TRBV18 NA NA TGTGCCAGCTCACCTACCGCAGGGACCTACGAGCAGTACTTC CASSPTAGTYEQYF
TRBJ2-2 TRBV2 TRBD2 NA TGTGCCAGCAGGCGGACTAGCGGGAACACCGGGGAGCTGTTTTTT CASRRTSGNTGELFF
TRBJ1-4 TRBV6-4 TRBD1 NA TGTGCCAGGAGTAGAGGGGGCTCCAATGAAAAACTGTTTTTT CARSRGGSNEKLFF
TRBJ2-7 TRBV5-1 TRBD1 NA TGCGCCAGCAGCGTCATTTCAGGGGGCTTTAGCTCCTACGAGCAGTACTTC CASSVISGGFSSYEQYF
TRBJ2-7 TRBV6-1 NA NA TGTGCCAGCAGTTTCCCAGGGGGGGAGCAGTACTTC CASSFPGGEQYF
TRBJ2-1 TRBV29-1 TRBD1 NA TGCAGCGTTGCCACAGGGGGGTCCTACAATGAGCAGTTCTTC CSVATGGSYNEQFF
TRBJ2-7 TRBV2 NA NA TGTGCCAGCAGTGAAGGTTGGACAGCAAACTCCTACGAGCAGTACTTC CASSEGWTANSYEQYF
TRBJ1-2 TRBV6-1 NA NA TGTGCCAGCATCGAGGGAGAAAACTATGGCTACACCTTC CASIEGENYGYTF
TRBJ2-5 TRBV6-1 NA few TGTGCCAGCAGTGTGGGCGGGTCGCGAGAAGAGACCCAGTACTTC CASSVGGSREETQYF
TRBJ1-5 TRBV28 NA NA TGTGCCAGCAGCACCGTAACGGGGGTACGGGACCAGCCCCAGCATTTT CASSTVTGVRDQPQHF
TRBJ2-7 TRBV6-5 NA NA TGTGCCAGCAGTCAAGGTGGGCCCTACGAGCAGTACTTC CASSQGGPYEQYF
TRBJ2-7 TRBV7-6 NA NA TGTGCCAGCAGCTTGACAGACTCCTACGAGCAGTACTTC CASSLTDSYEQYF
TRBJ2-1 TRBV27 NA NA TGTGCCAGCAGTTTTTATCGGAGCTACAATGAGCAGTTCTTC CASSFYRSYNEQFF
TRBJ1-1 TRBV2 TRBD1 NA TGTGCCAGCAGCTCAGCCAGGGGGCGTAGTGAAGCTTTCTTT CASSSARGRSEAFF
TRBJ1-2 TRBV10-3 TRBD1 NA TGTGCCATCAGCGCCGGACAGGGGATATATGGCTACACCTTC CAISAGQGIYGYTF
TRBJ1-4 TRBV7-8 NA medium-sized TGTGCCAGCAGCTTAGGGGCAGGGAACGTTGAAAAACTGTTTTTT CASSLGAGNVEKLFF
TRBJ1-2 TRBV29-1 NA NA TGCAGCGTTGCTCCATCACAGGGTATCCCTCACTATGGCTACACCTTC CSVAPSQGIPHYGYTF
TRBJ1-2 TRBV11-2 NA many TGTGCCAGCAGCTTATCAGGGTCCAACTATGGCTACACCTTC CASSLSGSNYGYTF
TRBJ2-4 TRBV30 NA NA TGTGCCTGGAAGGACAGCTACATTCAGTACTTC CAWKDSYIQYF
TRBJ2-5 TRBV29-1 NA NA TGCAGCGTTTCGACAGTACCCCAAGAGACCCAGTACTTC CSVSTVPQETQYF
TRBJ1-1 TRBV6-1 NA NA TGTGCCAGCAGCCTAAAAGTAGTGGCTGAAGCTTTCTTT CASSLKVVAEAFF
TRBJ2-1 TRBV5-1 TRBD2 NA TGCGCCAGCAGCTTGAACGGGGGGGCCCGCAATGAGCAGTTCTTC CASSLNGGARNEQFF
TRBJ1-1 TRBV9 NA NA TGTGCCAGCAGCCTCGCAGGGGCGAGGGTAGCTTTCTTT CASSLAGARVAFF
TRBJ2-1 TRBV27 NA NA TGTGCCAGCAGTTTAATGGCGGGGGCCGATTACAATGAGCAGTTCTTC CASSLMAGADYNEQFF
TRBJ1-6 TRBV2 TRBD1 once TGTGCCAGCACTACCGACAGGGGGTCTAATTCACCCCTCCACTTT CASTTDRGSNSPLHF
TRBJ2-3 TRBV5-1 TRBD1 NA TGCGCCAGCAGCTTCGGGACAGGGGGGACAGATACGCAGTATTTT CASSFGTGGTDTQYF
TRBJ1-3 TRBV9 NA NA TGTGCCAGCAGCGAGGCGGCGGTCTCTGGAAACACCATATATTTT CASSEAAVSGNTIYF
TRBJ1-5 TRBV19 NA NA TGTGCCAGTAGTATTATCGGTCAGCCCCAGCATTTT CASSIIGQPQHF
TRBJ1-1 TRBV5-1 TRBD1 NA TGCGCCAGCAGCTTATCCGGGACAGTGAACACTGAAGCTTTCTTT CASSLSGTVNTEAFF
TRBJ2-1 TRBV11-2 TRBD2 NA TGTGCCAGCAGCTTAGAGATCGGGACTAGCGGGCATGAGCAGTTCTTC CASSLEIGTSGHEQFF
TRBJ1-2 TRBV11-2 NA NA TGTGCCAGCAGCTTAGGACCCGGCGGATATGGCTACACCTTC CASSLGPGGYGYTF
TRBJ2-1 TRBV9 NA NA TGTGCCAGCAGCGCCGAGGATGAGCAGTTCTTC CASSAEDEQFF
TRBJ2-7 TRBV5-5 TRBD2 NA TGTGCCAGCAGCCGGACTAGCGTGACCTACGAGCAGTACTTC CASSRTSVTYEQYF
TRBJ2-1 TRBV6-4 TRBD1 NA TGTGCCAGCAGTGACTTGACAGGGGGCAATGAGCAGTTCTTC CASSDLTGGNEQFF
TRBJ2-7 TRBV5-1 TRBD1 NA TGCGCCAGCACCTCGACGGGGACAGCTTTGGGGGAGCAGTACTTC CASTSTGTALGEQYF
TRBJ1-2 TRBV7-6 TRBD1 NA TGTGCCAGCAGCTCGGGACAGGCTAACTATGGCTACACCTTC CASSSGQANYGYTF